This T cell receptor (delta chain) was recovered during a study of gamma-delta T cells after stem cell transplantation. Points on this clone: This likely traces to a read error, being one base from a far larger clone. Additional DNA sequences in this sample encode the identical CDR3.

TCRdb reprocessed the RT-PCR reads using CATT. The sample contains under 2,000 delta-chain clones, about 4.5% of which appear only once. Germline V gene lookup returns CDR1 GEAIGNYY and CDR2 EKD. This CDR3 has 18 residues. The chain is built from TRDV2 and TRDJ1; 10 bases agree with TRDD3. The source material was gamma-delta T cells. The sequence derives from a human donor. It is not recorded whose cells these are; they may come from a transplant donor. This chain's CDR3 is CACDTLHRTGGSTDKLIF. The CDR3 DNA reads TGTGCCTGCGACACCCTCCACCGTACTGGGGGATCCACCGATAAACTCATCTTT.